These 28 T cell receptor beta chains originate from one sample sequenced in a study of Ad26.COV2.S vaccination and SARS-CoV-2 variants. Described treatment: 15 to 20 received Ad26.COV2.S at low or high dose, single or two shots; roughly five received placebo; per-sample allocation not given. It was on day 63 after the first vaccine or placebo injection that samples were taken. Assay: immunoSEQ multiplex PCR; the TCRdb copy retains only in-frame clones and omits some. The table includes 300,000 to 400,000 clones, around 87% detected once. The sequencing used peripheral blood, collected in a trial of Ad26.COV2.S vaccine versus placebo. Receptors originate from a person between 18 and 65 years old who received the Ad26.COV2.S COVID-19 vaccine or a placebo.

In this sample, this clone turned up once. The J gene is TRBJ1-1, the V gene TRBV15; D is possibly TRBD1 (5 bases). CDR3 length equals 14 residues. Germline values: CDR1 LNHNV, CDR2 YYDKDF (reference sequence). Trimming removed 0 bases from V and 5 bases from J, with 10 bases in between. CDR3 DNA: TGTGCCACCAGCAGAGATCGGGGGAGGACTGAAGCTTTCTTT. Translating gives CATSRDRGRTEAFF.

This chain uses TRBV9 with TRBJ2-2, with D perhaps matching TRBD1 (6 bases). Trimming removed 4 bases from V and 6 bases from J, with 16 bases in between. The CDR3 sequence is 15 residues long. Germline CDR1 and CDR2: SGDLS and YYNGEE. The CDR3 loop is CASSLGSRGPGELFF. The CDR3 nucleotides read TGTGCCAGCAGCCTTGGCAGCAGGGGCCCCGGGGAGCTGTTTTTT.

The V gene is TRBV5-1, the J gene TRBJ1-1; D is unresolved. The CDR3 spans 13 residues. V was clipped by 0 bases and J by 5 bases, with 8 bases between them. The germline gives CDR1 SGHRS, CDR2 YFSETQ. The CDR3 spells CASSLDSGTEAFF. Written as DNA, the CDR3 is TGCGCCAGCAGCTTGGATTCGGGGACTGAAGCTTTCTTT.

V and J are TRBV6-2 or TRBV6-3 and TRBJ1-2; D remains ambiguous. CDR1 and CDR2 (germline): MNHEY, SVGEGT. V was shortened by 5 bases and J by 7 bases, with 11 bases between the two germline ends. The CDR3 sequence is 12 residues long. CDR3: CASSGRTIGYTF. The CDR3 nucleotides read TGTGCCAGCAGTGGTCGGACTATTGGCTACACCTTC.

V gene TRBV6-1 combines with J gene TRBJ1-4; D is possibly TRBD1 (6 bases). V lost 0 bases and J lost 8, with 19 bases in between. The CDR3 has 17 amino acids. Looked up from germline, CDR1 is MNHNS and CDR2 is SASEGT. The CDR3 DNA reads as TGTGCCAGCAGTGAAGCGGGCAGGGGCGGAGGGGAAGAAAAACTGTTTTTT. Translated, it gives CASSEAGRGGGEEKLFF.

This chain connects TRBV6-2 or TRBV6-3 to TRBJ2-2, with 9 bases that match TRBD2. The CDR3 runs to 15 residues. Losses at the gene ends were 2 bases for V and 5 bases for J; bases not matched to a gene: 3. Germline V gene lookup returns CDR1 MNHEY and CDR2 SVGEGT. The CDR3 DNA reads as TGTGCCAGCAGTTACCTGGGACTAGCAACCGGGGAGCTGTTTTTT. This translates into CASSYLGLATGELFF.

CDR3 nucleotide sequence: TGTGCCAGCAGCCCCGGGGAGGGTAGCAATCAGCCCCAGCATTTT. The encoded protein is CASSPGEGSNQPQHF. The V call is TRBV9, the J call TRBJ1-5; D is unclear. CDR1 and CDR2 from the germline V gene are SGDLS and YYNGEE. The CDR3 spans 15 residues. The V and J ends lost 4 bases and 0 bases respectively, with 11 bases between them.

The V gene is TRBV14, the J gene TRBJ1-1; D not certain. In germline, CDR1 is SGHDN, CDR2 FVKESK. CDR3 size: 12 residues. Trimming left V 6 bases short and J 1 base short, with 6 bases between. In DNA form, the CDR3 reads TGTGCCAGCAGAGGCAAGAACACTGAAGCTTTCTTT. Protein sequence: CASRGKNTEAFF.

The DNA for the CDR3 is TGTGCCAGTAGTACCAGGACTAGCGGGGGGGCCTATGAGCAGTTCTTC. Translating gives CASSTRTSGGAYEQFF. V and J are TRBV19 and TRBJ2-1; 15 bases line up with TRBD2. Germline V gene data show CDR1 as LNHDA and CDR2 as SQIVND (reference sequence). V shed 4 bases and J 8 bases; nucleotides not matched to a gene: 6. This CDR3 has 16 residues.

This chain joins TRBV7-3 and TRBJ2-1, with 9 positions matching TRBD2. The CDR3 is 18 amino acids. With V trimmed by 2 bases and J by 4 bases, 12 bases remained unmatched. Germline assignment: CDR1 SGHTA and CDR2 FQGTGA. DNA for the CDR3: TGTGCCAGCAGCTTAGTCGGAGGTCAGCGGGGGGAGTACAATGAGCAGTTCTTC. Encoded protein: CASSLVGGQRGEYNEQFF.

This chain connects TRBV30 to TRBJ1-4, with unresolved D. Trimming shortened V by 2 bases and J by 8 bases, and 6 bases separated the two germline ends. This CDR3 has 11 amino acids. Germline V gene data show CDR1 as GTSNPN and CDR2 as SVGIG (reference sequence). The CDR3 nucleotides are TGTGCCTGGAGTTTGGGGGAAAAACTGTTTTTT. It codes for CAWSLGEKLFF.

This chain joins TRBV27 and TRBJ1-6; no reliable D call. The CDR3 is 17 amino acids. V was trimmed by 5 bases and J by 6 bases, leaving 20 bases between them. CDR1 and CDR2 (germline): MNHEY, SMNVEV (reference sequence). The CDR3 reads CASSPEGFSYVNSPLHF. DNA for the CDR3: TGTGCCAGCAGTCCGGAGGGCTTCTCCTACGTTAATTCACCCCTCCACTTT.

The chain is built from TRBV19 and TRBJ1-4; 11 bases agree with TRBD1. Germline CDR1 LNHDA, CDR2 SQIVND (reference sequence). Trimming took 5 bases from V and 3 from J; bases not matched to a gene: 5. This CDR3 has 16 residues. The DNA of the CDR3 is TGTGCCAGTAGTCCGGGGACAGGGGGAGCTAATGAAAAACTGTTTTTT. Its protein is CASSPGTGGANEKLFF.

The chain combines TRBV5-1 with TRBJ1-1, with D uncertain. Germline lookup yields CDR1 SGHRS and CDR2 YFSETQ. V lost 1 base and J lost 0, with 7 bases in between. The CDR3 spans 14 residues. CDR3 DNA: TGCGCCAGCAGCTTGACGTGGTTGAACACTGAAGCTTTCTTT. This translates into CASSLTWLNTEAFF.

The V gene is TRBV5-1, the J gene TRBJ1-2, with D maybe TRBD1 (5 bases). V lost 4 bases and J lost 3, with 16 bases in between. Germline V gene data show CDR1 as SGHRS and CDR2 as YFSETQ. CDR3 length: 15 amino acids. The chain's CDR3 is CASSTGPTPDYGYTF. CDR3 sequence (DNA): TGCGCCAGCAGCACGGGACCAACCCCCGACTATGGCTACACCTTC.

The chain joins TRBV4-1 to TRBJ1-6; unclear D gene. V was shortened by 0 bases and J by 6 bases, with 12 bases between the two germline ends. The CDR3 sequence is 16 residues long. Germline CDR1 is MGHRA and CDR2 is YSYEKL. The CDR3 region is CASSQDEGEVNSPLHF. CDR3 nucleotides: TGCGCCAGCAGCCAAGATGAGGGAGAGGTTAATTCACCCCTCCACTTT.

CDR3 bases: TGTGCCAGCAGCTCTTGGGTTGAGACAGGGGCCTACGAGCAGTACTTC. This sequence encodes CASSSWVETGAYEQYF. The rearrangement joins TRBV7-2 to TRBJ2-7, with 8 bases identical to TRBD1. The CDR3 is made up of 16 amino acids. The germline CDR1 and CDR2 sequences are SGHTA and FQGNSA. The V segment lost 4 bases and the J segment 2 bases; nucleotides outside the gene matches: 10.

The V and J genes are TRBV4-1 and TRBJ1-3; 10 nucleotides align to TRBD1. Unmatched junction bases numbered 6, after V lost 1 base and J lost 3 bases. The CDR3 loop spans 17 amino acids. Germline lookup yields CDR1 MGHRA and CDR2 YSYEKL. This chain's CDR3 is CASSQVLTGGRGNTIYF. CDR3 in DNA: TGCGCCAGCAGCCAAGTTCTGACAGGGGGCCGTGGAAACACCATATATTTT.

This clone was detected only once. J is TRBJ1-1 and V is TRBV7-9; weak D call: TRBD1 (5 bases). Between the trimmed V and J ends, which lost 0 bases and 8 bases, there was a span of 13 bases. Germline loops: CDR1 SEHNR, CDR2 FQNEAQ (reference sequence). The CDR3 length is 14 residues. For the CDR3, the DNA is TGTGCCAGCAGCTTAGCAAAGGCTGGGGCGGAAGCTTTCTTT. Residues: CASSLAKAGAEAFF.

In its sample, this clone was seen once. V is TRBV4-1 and J is TRBJ1-4; D is unresolved. Trimming pared 1 base from V and 8 bases from J, leaving 8 bases between. Per the germline V gene, CDR1 is MGHRA and CDR2 is YSYEKL. The CDR3 extends over 13 amino acids. CDR3 DNA: TGCGCCAGCAGCCAAGTCCTGCTAGAAAAACTGTTTTTT. It codes for CASSQVLLEKLFF.

The V call is TRBV7-9, the J call TRBJ1-6; D gene unclear. The V and J ends lost 1 base and 9 bases respectively, with 4 bases between them. This CDR3 contains 12 residues. Germline values: CDR1 SEHNR, CDR2 FQNEAQ (reference sequence). CDR3 loop: CASSLESSPLHF. As DNA, the CDR3 is TGTGCCAGCAGCTTAGAGAGTTCACCCCTCCACTTT.

The chain couples TRBV7-3 to TRBJ2-7; no clear D gene. The CDR3 has 14 amino acids. V gave up 2 bases and J gave up 0 bases, with 8 bases separating them. In germline, CDR1 is SGHTA, CDR2 FQGTGA. As DNA, the CDR3 is TGTGCCAGCAGCTTAGAGCCCAGCTCCTACGAGCAGTACTTC. This gives the protein CASSLEPSSYEQYF.

The rearrangement joins TRBV2 to TRBJ1-2, with D tentatively TRBD1 (5 bases). V lost 0 bases and J lost 5, with 13 bases in between. CDR3 size: 15 residues. Germline V lookup: CDR1 SNHLY, CDR2 FYNNEI. CDR3 amino acids: CASSEALKQAYGYTF. DNA for the CDR3: TGTGCCAGCAGTGAAGCGCTCAAACAGGCATATGGCTACACCTTC. Full variable domain (missing parts from reference TRBV2 and TRBJ1-2): EPEVTQTPSHQVTQMGQEVILRCVPISNHLYFYWYRQILGQKVEFLVSFYNNEISEKSEIFDDQFSVERPDGSNFTLKIRSTKLEDSAMYFCASSEALKQAYGYTFGSGTRLTVV.

The chain carries TRBV6-5 and TRBJ2-5; 10 bases match TRBD2. The CDR3 sequence is 15 residues long. Germline trimming cut 6 bases from V and 3 bases from J; bases unmatched to any gene: 7. The germline V gene has CDR1 MNHEY and CDR2 SVGAGI. DNA for the CDR3: TGTGCCAGCAGCAGAGCGGGGGGGCCGGAAGAGACCCAGTACTTC. Residues: CASSRAGGPEETQYF.

The CDR3: CASSLDGWGQPQHF. In DNA, the CDR3 is TGTGCCAGCAGCTTAGACGGTTGGGGTCAGCCCCAGCATTTT. The chain joins TRBV7-8 to TRBJ1-5; no reliable D call. Trimming pared 1 base from V and 6 bases from J, leaving 10 bases between. The germline gives CDR1 SGHVS, CDR2 FQNEAQ. The CDR3 runs to 14 residues.

Of note for this clone: The same CDR3 is also encoded by other DNA sequences in this sample. This chain uses TRBV30 with TRBJ1-1; D is uncertain. The CDR3 has 11 amino acids. Germline CDR1 reads GTSNPN; CDR2 reads SVGIG (reference sequence). V gave up 0 bases and J gave up 4 bases, with 3 bases separating them. The CDR3 sequence: CAWSVSTEAFF. In DNA form, the CDR3 reads TGTGCCTGGAGTGTTAGCACTGAAGCTTTCTTT.

The chain recombines TRBV11-1 with TRBJ1-1; no clear D. The CDR3 has 15 residues. V was shortened by 1 base and J by 4 bases, with 13 bases between the two germline ends. Germline V CDR1 and CDR2: SGHAT, FQDESV (reference sequence). In nucleotides, the CDR3 is TGTGCCAGCAGCTTAGTGGCCGCCCTTCGCACTGAAGCTTTCTTT. It yields the protein CASSLVAALRTEAFF.

This CDR3 reads CASSLPGLETQYF. The CDR3 DNA follows: TGTGCCAGCAGCTTACCAGGGTTGGAGACCCAGTACTTC. The genes are TRBV7-9 and TRBJ2-5, with TRBD1 as a possible D gene (5 bases). CDR3 length: 13 residues. CDR1 is SEHNR and CDR2 is FQNEAQ in the germline V gene (reference sequence). Trimming took 2 bases from V and 5 from J, leaving 9 bases between them.